This TCR beta chain was sequenced in a study of siplizumab effects on memory and regulatory T cells. Regarding the study as a whole: Treatment with siplizumab left mappable alloreactive CD4+ clones averaging approximately 68% Treg-derived, compared with 25% to 30% in controls. A small minority of alloreactive clones were mapped to unstimulated subsets. Naive T cells were seemingly more diverse than memory cells, and major contributions to the alloresponse seemed to be made by them. Siplizumab cultures yielded proliferating Tregs whose suppressive function was not confirmed.

V lost 4 bases to trimming and J lost 1 base; unmatched junction nucleotides: 5. This CDR3 has 15 amino acids. Germline V CDR1 and CDR2: SNHLY, FYNNEI. The sample holds one count of this clone. Its specificity is not known. Measured with immunoSEQ multiplex PCR; TCRdb has only the in-frame clones, and not every one. Of more than 95,000 clones in the sample, 90% to 95% were seen once. The chain couples TRBV2 to TRBJ1-1; 8 bases align to TRBD1. The sequencing sample was made of non-Treg CD4+ T cells sorted from blood. The TCR sequence derives from a human donor in good health. The CDR3 DNA is TGTGCCAGCAGTGCCCAGGGGGCCAGGAACACTGAAGCTTTCTTT. Encoded protein: CASSAQGARNTEAFF.